Described below is a single T cell receptor beta chain sequence and its context. Measured with immunoSEQ multiplex PCR; TCRdb has only the in-frame clones, and not every one. This table holds 15,000 to 20,000 clones, less than 90% found once. Trimming took 6 bases from V and 5 from J, leaving 20 bases between them. This CDR3 has 16 amino acids. From germline, CDR1 is MNHEY and CDR2 SMNVEV (reference sequence). This sample is part of a study of blood T cell repertoires in COVID-19. This sequence joins TRBV27 and TRBJ2-1; D is undetermined. Material: peripheral blood. The origin of this receptor is a human donor in a cohort sampled during active COVID-19. CDR3: CASSRGPAPYDNEQFF. In nucleotides, the CDR3 is TGTGCCAGCAGCCGAGGTCCCGCGCCCTACGACAATGAGCAGTTCTTC.